Shown below are 3 T cell receptor beta chains from a single sample sequenced in a study of response to subunit inactivated influenza vaccine. TCRdb redid the calling of the RT-PCR reads with MiXCR, one entry per CDR3 protein. Of 150,000 to 200,000 distinct CDR3 sequences in the sample, roughly 12% were seen once. These data also featured in a second study, about T cells expressing NK-cell markers. Per that study: What made the TCR beta cDNA was 5'RACE template switching with UMIs.

The source was CD8+ T cells sorted from PBMCs, collected less than 13 days after vaccination. Source of these receptors: a man in his forties or fifties who received an inactivated influenza vaccine.

This clonotype was found many times. This rearrangement joins TRBV11-2 to TRBJ2-1, with D perhaps matching TRBD2 (5 bases). Germline CDR1 and CDR2: SGHAT and FQNNGV. The V gene lost 1 base and the J gene lost 1 base, with 14 bases spanning the gap. The CDR3 runs 17 residues. As DNA, the CDR3 is TGTGCCAGCAGCTTAGGCAACGGACTGAATTCCTACAATGAGCAGTTCTTC. It is translated as CASSLGNGLNSYNEQFF.

This clonotype was observed a few times. The J gene is TRBJ2-1, the V gene TRBV4-1; 10 bases agree with TRBD1. Per germline, CDR1 MGHRA and CDR2 YSYEKL. The ends lost 8 bases at V and 6 bases at J; junction bases unmatched: 10. This CDR3 has 15 amino acids. This CDR3 reads CASQTGRTGGNEQFF. The CDR3 nucleotides are TGCGCCAGCCAGACTGGGAGGACAGGGGGCAATGAGCAGTTCTTC.

The table lists this clonotype with a few counts. The V call is TRBV29-1, the J call TRBJ2-7; no clear D. There are 15 residues in the CDR3. V was trimmed by 4 bases and J by 6 bases, leaving 22 bases between them. Per the germline V gene, CDR1 is SQVTM and CDR2 is ANQGSEA. The CDR3, as DNA: TGCAGCGTTGTGGTGGGGTTAACCCCTGGCGGCGAGCAGTACTTC. Protein: CSVVVGLTPGGEQYF.